This T cell receptor (beta chain) was captured in a study of blood T cell repertoires in COVID-19. Looking at the study overall: Samples taken during acute and convalescent COVID-19 were collected in the United States, Italy and Spain. Sample material is recorded as cDNA or gDNA derived from T cells, B-cell-depleted T cells, or PBMCs.

V lost 3 bases and J lost 3; bases outside the gene matches: 8. Germline V gene sequence: CDR1 KGHSH, CDR2 LQKENI. The CDR3 totals 15 residues. Authors' data handling: Nucleated cell number was recorded as an estimate derived from reference gene primer amplification. This table comes from immunoSEQ multiplex PCR, and its TCRdb copy is limited to in-frame clones, with some not included. D and trimming come from the DNA, and the V and J calls and clone size come from that table. Of around 72,000 clones listed, around 84% were seen once; the top ten hold roughly 11%. The receptor was derived from a man in his 70s with active or convalescent COVID-19. Sequencing used peripheral blood. The chain uses TRBV18 and TRBJ2-7; 7 nucleotides match TRBD2. The CDR3 nucleotides are TGTGCCAGCTCACCCGAGGCAGGGAGGGTCTACGAGCAGTACTTC. This codes for CASSPEAGRVYEQYF. The variable domain in full, with the rest retrieved from reference TRBV18 and TRBJ2-7, is NAGVMQNPRHLVRRRGQEARLRCSPMKGHSHVYWYRQLPEEGLKFMVYLQKENIIDESGMPKERFSAEFPKEGPSILRIQQVVRGDSAAYFCASSPEAGRVYEQYFGPGTRLTVT.